A single sample is the source of the 26 T cell receptor beta chains below, sequenced in a study of cytomegalovirus exposure and HLA in healthy donors (dated by TCRdb to 2016 to 2017). Library method: the immunoSEQ multiplex PCR assay. A mixture of 60 forward primers for TCR Vbeta segments and 13 reverse primers for TCR Jbeta segments was used in the multiplex PCR. TCRdb mirrors the immuneACCESS table, restricted to in-frame sequences. Some clones are absent from its copies; in checked studies, under half trace to an unresolved V gene, and the reason for the others is unknown. Within this sample are approximately 170,000 clones, with almost 75% of them counted one time only. In total, the top ten clones hold approximately 3.1% of the sample. The sequencing sample was made of PBMCs. All receptors derive from a woman younger than 45 in good health and CMV-seropositive.

This chain joins TRBV28 and TRBJ2-4; TRBD1 matches 7 bases. CDR3 size: 17 residues. V was pared by 5 bases and J by 0 bases, with 10 bases of the junction left unmatched. Germline loops: CDR1 MDHEN, CDR2 SYDVKM. The chain's CDR3 is CASSLPKGAVAKNIQYF. The CDR3 nucleotides read TGTGCCAGCAGTCTACCGAAGGGGGCTGTAGCCAAAAACATTCAGTACTTC.

This clone was seen a handful of times. V is TRBV11-2 and J is TRBJ2-1; 11 nucleotides match TRBD2. Germline loops: CDR1 SGHAT, CDR2 FQNNGV. Unmatched junction bases numbered 11, after V lost 5 bases and J lost 8 bases. The CDR3 has 16 amino acids. CDR3 nucleotides: TGTGCCAGCAGCCTCTTAGCGGGAGGGGGGGTCTATGAGCAGTTCTTC. It is translated as CASSLLAGGGVYEQFF. Full variable domain (remainder filled in from reference TRBV11-2 and TRBJ2-1): EAGVAQSPRYKIIEKRQSVAFWCNPISGHATLYWYQQILGQGPKLLIQFQNNGVVDDSQLPKDRFSAERLKGVDSTLKIQPAKLEDSAVYLCASSLLAGGGVYEQFFGPGTRLTVL.

The chain joins TRBV28 to TRBJ1-3; the D is unclear. Germline V gene sequence: CDR1 MDHEN, CDR2 SYDVKM. V was pared by 7 bases and J by 1 base, with 8 bases between. The CDR3 is 13 amino acids. For the CDR3, the DNA is TGTGCCAGCAAGGGAGGGTCTGGAAACACCATATATTTT. Translated: CASKGGSGNTIYF.

This chain joins TRBV2 and TRBJ1-2, with D possibly being TRBD1 (6 bases). Germline loops: CDR1 SNHLY, CDR2 FYNNEI. V lost 7 bases to trimming and J lost 4 bases, with 10 bases between them. This CDR3 is built from 12 residues. CDR3 protein: CASTLDSYGYTF. CDR3 sequence (DNA): TGTGCCAGCACCCTGGACAGCTATGGCTACACCTTC. Together with reference TRBV2 and TRBJ1-2, the CDR3 gives the full variable domain: EPEVTQTPSHQVTQMGQEVILRCVPISNHLYFYWYRQILGQKVEFLVSFYNNEISEKSEIFDDQFSVERPDGSNFTLKIRSTKLEDSAMYFCASTLDSYGYTFGSGTRLTVV.

The J gene is TRBJ1-1, the V gene TRBV10-1, with 9 bases fitting TRBD1. The germline CDR1 and CDR2 sequences are WNHNN and SYGVQD (reference sequence). Unmatched junction bases numbered 11, after V lost 3 bases and J lost 6 bases. This CDR3 has 16 residues. CDR3 nucleotides: TGCGCCAGCAGTGACCTCGGACGGGACAGGGTTTCTGAAGCTTTCTTT. It encodes CASSDLGRDRVSEAFF.

This clone was observed a single time. The V and J genes are TRBV4-1 and TRBJ1-4; 9 bases are shared with TRBD1. This CDR3 region has 15 residues. Germline trimming cut 0 bases from V and 8 bases from J; bases unmatched to any gene: 4. Germline V gene lookup returns CDR1 MGHRA and CDR2 YSYEKL. This CDR3 is CASSQDGTGWEKLFF. As DNA, the CDR3 is TGCGCCAGCAGCCAAGATGGGACAGGGTGGGAAAAACTGTTTTTT.

This clone was counted a single time. The CDR3: CASSLDSGGLAETQYF. CDR3 sequence (DNA): TGTGCCAGCAGCCTGGACTCGGGAGGACTAGCGGAGACCCAGTACTTC. This chain connects TRBV28 to TRBJ2-5; 9 bases align to TRBD2. Germline V gene sequence: CDR1 MDHEN, CDR2 SYDVKM. Germline trimming cut 6 bases from V and 5 bases from J; bases unmatched to any gene: 13. The CDR3 runs to 16 residues.

The rearrangement uses TRBV28 and TRBJ2-7; TRBD1 aligns across 9 bases. The CDR3 spans 16 residues. Germline-derived CDR1 and CDR2 are MDHEN and SYDVKM. V trimming: 4 bases; J trimming: 5 bases; junction bases outside the gene matches: 12. This CDR3 reads CASSYEGQGFTDEQYF. DNA for the CDR3: TGTGCCAGCAGTTATGAGGGACAGGGATTTACCGACGAGCAGTACTTC.

V usage is TRBV28 and J usage is TRBJ1-1; TRBD1 agrees at 7 bases. The germline CDR1 and CDR2 sequences are MDHEN and SYDVKM. The CDR3 runs 11 residues. After removal of 11 bases from V and 8 bases from J, the junction contained 8 bases not matched to a gene. CDR3 sequence reads: CALHRGLEAFF. CDR3 nucleotides: TGTGCCCTACACAGGGGCCTAGAAGCTTTCTTT.

This clone was seen more than once but under ten times. The gene calls are TRBV6-6 and TRBJ1-5, with D possibly matching TRBD1 (5 bases). The CDR3 totals 15 residues. CDR1 and CDR2 (germline): MNHNY, SVGAGI (reference sequence). V was pared by 5 bases and J by 7 bases, with 18 bases between. The CDR3 is CASSPTTEVEQPQHF. The DNA of the CDR3 is TGTGCCAGCAGTCCGACGACAGAGGTTGAGCAGCCCCAGCATTTT.

The J gene is TRBJ2-5, the V gene TRBV7-2; possibly TRBD1 for D (6 bases). The DNA end favors TRBJ2-7, so the J call may be wrong. Germline V lookup: CDR1 SGHTA, CDR2 FQGNSA. The CDR3 is made up of 13 amino acids. The CDR3 region has the DNA TGTGCCAGCAGCTTAACAGGGCAGAACGAGCAGTACTTC. It yields the protein CASSLTGQNEQYF.

The chain has TRBV6-1 and TRBJ2-7; D possibly corresponds to TRBD1 (6 bases). Trimming pared 4 bases from V and 1 base from J, leaving 11 bases between. This CDR3 region has 14 residues. The germline V gene encodes CDR1 MNHNS and CDR2 SASEGT. This CDR3 reads CASSAGRGSYEQYF. The CDR3, as DNA: TGTGCCAGCAGTGCCGGCAGGGGTTCCTACGAGCAGTACTTC.

The V and J genes are TRBV7-2 and TRBJ1-1; D perhaps matches TRBD1 (5 bases). Germline V gene sequence: CDR1 SGHTA, CDR2 FQGNSA. The CDR3 totals 15 residues. V lost 5 bases to trimming and J lost 2 bases, with 15 bases between them. The CDR3 protein is CASSPLVGLNTEAFF. CDR3 nucleotide sequence: TGTGCCAGCAGCCCTCTGGTGGGGCTTAACACTGAAGCTTTCTTT.

The chain joins TRBV7-8 to TRBJ1-1, with TRBD1 as a possible D gene (6 bases). Trimming took 4 bases from V and 3 from J, leaving 15 bases between them. The germline V gene has CDR1 SGHVS and CDR2 FQNEAQ. This CDR3 contains 15 residues. CDR3 coding DNA: TGTGCCAGCAGCTCCAGGCTGACAGGTGACACTGAAGCTTTCTTT. Encoded protein: CASSSRLTGDTEAFF. Based on the CDR3 plus reference TRBV7-8 and TRBJ1-1, the full variable domain is GAGVSQSPRYKVAKRGQDVALRCDPISGHVSLFWYQQALGQGPEFLTYFQNEAQLDKSGLPSDRFFAERPEGSVSTLKIQRTQQEDSAVYLCASSSRLTGDTEAFFGQGTRLTVV.

This chain joins TRBV5-1 and TRBJ2-1; 8 bases match TRBD2. The CDR3 consists of 15 residues. With V trimmed by 2 bases and J by 8 bases, 9 bases remained unmatched. Per the germline V gene, CDR1 is SGHRS and CDR2 is YFSETQ. The chain's CDR3 is CASSLWSGSLDEQFF. CDR3 DNA: TGCGCCAGCAGCTTATGGAGCGGGAGCTTAGATGAGCAGTTCTTC.

J is TRBJ1-4 and V is TRBV18; D not resolved. Trimming removed 2 bases from V and 4 bases from J, with 8 bases in between. The CDR3 runs 14 residues. Looked up from germline, CDR1 is KGHSH and CDR2 is LQKENI. The CDR3 region is CASSPTGINEKLFF. The CDR3, as DNA: TGTGCCAGCTCACCAACCGGGATTAATGAAAAACTGTTTTTT. Drawing the rest from reference TRBV18 and TRBJ1-4, the complete variable domain is NAGVMQNPRHLVRRRGQEARLRCSPMKGHSHVYWYRQLPEEGLKFMVYLQKENIIDESGMPKERFSAEFPKEGPSILRIQQVVRGDSAAYFCASSPTGINEKLFFGSGTQLSVL.

CDR3: CASSLVGGQGANVLTF. CDR3 nucleotides: TGTGCCAGCAGCTTAGTTGGGGGCCAGGGGGCCAACGTCCTGACTTTC. The V and J genes are TRBV7-9 and TRBJ2-6; a possible D gene is TRBD1 (6 bases). V dropped 1 base and J dropped 4 bases, with 11 bases sitting between them. This CDR3 has 16 amino acids. Per the germline V gene, CDR1 is SEHNR and CDR2 is FQNEAQ (reference sequence).

The chain has TRBV5-1 and TRBJ2-6, with a weak D call TRBD1 (6 bases). Germline lookup yields CDR1 SGHRS and CDR2 YFSETQ. The V end lost 2 bases, the J end lost 4 bases, and 10 bases lay between the germline ends. The length of the CDR3 is 15 residues. CDR3: CASSLQGAGANVLTF. CDR3 nucleotide sequence: TGCGCCAGCAGCTTACAGGGCGCCGGGGCCAACGTCCTGACTTTC.

The CDR3 sequence: CASSPHRGLQETQYF. The CDR3 region has the DNA TGTGCCAGCAGCCCCCATCGGGGACTGCAAGAGACCCAGTACTTC. V and J are TRBV9 and TRBJ2-5; possible D gene TRBD2, 6 bases. Germline V CDR1 and CDR2: SGDLS, YYNGEE. The CDR3 extends over 15 amino acids. Trimming took off 4 bases at V and 2 bases at J, with 15 bases between the two ends.

The J gene is TRBJ1-1, the V gene TRBV6-5; 11 nucleotides agree with TRBD1. V gave up 0 bases and J gave up 4 bases; unmatched junction bases: 4. Per the germline V gene, CDR1 is MNHEY and CDR2 is SVGAGI. The CDR3 has 16 amino acids. CDR3: CASSYSTGQGVTEAFF. CDR3 nucleotide sequence: TGTGCCAGCAGTTACTCGACGGGACAGGGGGTCACTGAAGCTTTCTTT.

The V call is TRBV5-8, the J call TRBJ1-2; tentatively, D is TRBD1 (5 bases). The germline V gene has CDR1 SGHTS and CDR2 YDEGEE. The length of the CDR3 is 15 residues. The V and J ends lost 4 bases and 2 bases respectively, with 15 bases between them. The CDR3 DNA sequence: TGTGCCAGCAGCGCCACGGGTCAGGGAAACTATGGCTACACCTTC. Translation gives CASSATGQGNYGYTF.

A note on this clone: Distinct nucleotide sequences in the sample also encode this CDR3. This chain joins TRBV6-6 and TRBJ2-2, with 9 bases that match TRBD1. The V and J ends lost 6 bases and 4 bases, in that order; junction bases with no gene match: 6. CDR1 MNHNY and CDR2 SVGAGI come from the germline V gene (reference sequence). This CDR3 comprises 15 residues. As DNA, the CDR3 is TGTGCCAGCAGCTACAGGGGGCGGGTCACCGGGGAGCTGTTTTTT. Its protein is CASSYRGRVTGELFF.

The chain links TRBV19 to TRBJ2-7, with D possibly matching TRBD1 (8 bases). V lost 4 bases and J 5 bases, leaving 15 bases between the germline ends. The CDR3 sequence is 14 residues long. Looked up from germline, CDR1 is LNHDA and CDR2 is SQIVND (reference sequence). CDR3: CASSTGQGGHEQYF. CDR3 sequence (DNA): TGTGCCAGTAGTACCGGACAGGGAGGGCACGAGCAGTACTTC.

This sequence joins TRBV7-9 and TRBJ2-3, with 14 positions matching TRBD2. The V gene end was trimmed by 4 bases and the J gene end by 0 bases; junction bases not matched to a gene: 3. The length of the CDR3 is 17 residues. Germline V gene data show CDR1 as SEHNR and CDR2 as FQNEAQ (reference sequence). The CDR3 region has the DNA TGTGCCAGCAGCTCGGGACTAGCGGGAGTAAGCACAGATACGCAGTATTTT. Protein sequence: CASSSGLAGVSTDTQYF.

This clone was seen a few times. This sequence joins TRBV9 and TRBJ2-1, with TRBD2 identical over 11 bases. The CDR3 loop spans 14 amino acids. V gave up 2 bases and J gave up 9 bases; unmatched junction bases: 4. Germline V gene data show CDR1 as SGDLS and CDR2 as YYNGEE. Here the CDR3 reads CASSVSGRDGEQFF. CDR3 in DNA: TGTGCCAGCAGCGTTAGCGGGAGGGACGGTGAGCAGTTCTTC.

The table lists this clone with a few counts. This chain links TRBV6-5 with TRBJ1-4; 10 nucleotides match TRBD1. CDR1 and CDR2 (germline): MNHEY, SVGAGI. J gave up 8 bases and V 5 bases, and 5 bases lay outside the gene matches. The CDR3 contains 14 residues. The CDR3 is CASSQGQGTEKLFF. The DNA for the CDR3 is TGTGCCAGCAGTCAGGGACAGGGGACGGAAAAACTGTTTTTT.